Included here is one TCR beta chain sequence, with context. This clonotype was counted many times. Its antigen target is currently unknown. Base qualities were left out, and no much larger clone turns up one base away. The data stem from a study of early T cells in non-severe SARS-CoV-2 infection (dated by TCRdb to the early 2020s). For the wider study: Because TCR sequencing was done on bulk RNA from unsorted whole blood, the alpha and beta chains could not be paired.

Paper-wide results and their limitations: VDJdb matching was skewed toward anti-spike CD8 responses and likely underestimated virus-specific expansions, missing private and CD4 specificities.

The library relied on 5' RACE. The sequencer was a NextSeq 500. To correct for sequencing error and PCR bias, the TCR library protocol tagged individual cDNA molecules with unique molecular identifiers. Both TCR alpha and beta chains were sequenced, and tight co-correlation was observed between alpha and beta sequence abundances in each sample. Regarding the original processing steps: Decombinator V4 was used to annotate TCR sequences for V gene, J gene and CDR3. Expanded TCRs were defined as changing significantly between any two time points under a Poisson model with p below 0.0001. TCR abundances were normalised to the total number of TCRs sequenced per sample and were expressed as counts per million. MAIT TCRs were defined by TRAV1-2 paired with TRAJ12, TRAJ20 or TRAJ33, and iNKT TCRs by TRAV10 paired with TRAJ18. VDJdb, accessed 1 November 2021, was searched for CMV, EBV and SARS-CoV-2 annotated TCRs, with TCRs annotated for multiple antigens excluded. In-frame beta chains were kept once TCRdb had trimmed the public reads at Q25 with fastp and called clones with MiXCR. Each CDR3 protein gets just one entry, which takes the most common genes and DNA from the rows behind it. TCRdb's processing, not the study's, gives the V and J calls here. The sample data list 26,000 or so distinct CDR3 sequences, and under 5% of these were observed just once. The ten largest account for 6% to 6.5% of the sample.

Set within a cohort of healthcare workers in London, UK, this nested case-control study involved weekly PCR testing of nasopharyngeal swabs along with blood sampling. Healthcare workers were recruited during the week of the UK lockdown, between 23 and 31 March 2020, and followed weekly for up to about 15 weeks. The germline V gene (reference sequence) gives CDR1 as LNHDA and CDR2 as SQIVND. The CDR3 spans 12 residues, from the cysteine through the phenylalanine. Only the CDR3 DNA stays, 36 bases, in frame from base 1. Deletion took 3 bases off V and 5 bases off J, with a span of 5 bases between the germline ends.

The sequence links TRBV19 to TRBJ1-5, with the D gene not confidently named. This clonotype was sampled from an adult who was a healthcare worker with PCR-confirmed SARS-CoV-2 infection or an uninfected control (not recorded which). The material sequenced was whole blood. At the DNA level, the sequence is TGTGCCAGTAGTATCCCAGATCAGCCCCAGCATTTT. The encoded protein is CASSIPDQPQHF.